The rows below give T cell receptor beta chains drawn from one sample of a study of technical replicates of blood from a few donors. Assay: immunoSEQ multiplex PCR; the TCRdb copy retains only in-frame clones and omits some. This sample has 75,000 to 95,000 clones, with about 96% found just once. The sample consisted of T cells isolated from PBMCs. These receptors were obtained from a human donor in good health. Both conserved end residues are part of each CDR3. The D gene is left open where the match is weak. Clone size is shown for a subset of rows, as once, few, many or a class of expanded clone.

abundance	d_gene	j_gene	v_gene	CDR3nt	CDR3aa
NA	TRBD1	TRBJ2-3	TRBV2	TGTGCCAGCAGTGAAGCGCCGGGACAGGACTTGACCGATACAGATACGCAGTATTTT	CASSEAPGQDLTDTDTQYF
NA	TRBD1	TRBJ1-1	TRBV28	TGTGCCAGCAGCCAAACCGGGACAGGGACCAAAGGCACTGAAGCTTTCTTT	CASSQTGTGTKGTEAFF
NA	TRBD1	TRBJ2-1	TRBV6-1	TGTGCCAGCAGCCCTGACAGGGGGTGGGGCAATGAGCAGTTCTTC	CASSPDRGWGNEQFF
NA	NA	TRBJ2-7	TRBV28	TGTGCCAGCAGTCCATCTACAGTACCCTACGAGCAGTACTTC	CASSPSTVPYEQYF
NA	NA	TRBJ1-3	TRBV19	TGTGCCAGTAGTGCACAGGGAACCTCTGGAAACACCATATATTTT	CASSAQGTSGNTIYF
NA	NA	TRBJ2-7	TRBV29-1	TGCAGCGTTGAAGGTACAGGAGACTACGAGCAGTACTTC	CSVEGTGDYEQYF
NA	NA	TRBJ2-3	TRBV29-1	TGCAGCGTTGCTGCAAGGGGTACAGATACGCAGTATTTT	CSVAARGTDTQYF
NA	NA	TRBJ1-6	TRBV5-8	TGTGCCAGCAGCGTTGGAGCACCCCTCCACTTT	CASSVGAPLHF
NA	NA	TRBJ1-5	TRBV6-1	TGTGCCAGCAGGGGCGGGGGACAGCCCCAGCATTTT	CASRGGGQPQHF
NA	NA	TRBJ2-3	TRBV6-1	TGTGCCAGCCGGGGGGCAAGCACAGATACGCAGTATTTT	CASRGASTDTQYF
NA	NA	TRBJ2-3	TRBV7-3	TGTGCCAGCAGCTTAACTCCGGCTATGGAGGACACAGATACGCAGTATTTT	CASSLTPAMEDTDTQYF
once	NA	TRBJ2-3	TRBV2	TGTGCCAGCAGTATCTCCAGGGTGAGCACAGATACGCAGTATTTT	CASSISRVSTDTQYF
NA	TRBD1	TRBJ1-2	TRBV29-1	TGCAGCGTTGAACCCGGGACAGGCTATGGCTACACCTTC	CSVEPGTGYGYTF
NA	TRBD1	TRBJ1-2	TRBV7-2	TGTGCCAGCAGCCCAAGGGACAGTCGCTCCAACTATGGCTACACCTTC	CASSPRDSRSNYGYTF
NA	TRBD2	TRBJ2-2	TRBV11-3	TGTGCCAGCAGCTTACAAGCGGGGATTAACACCGGGGAGCTGTTTTTT	CASSLQAGINTGELFF
NA	NA	TRBJ2-3	TRBV7-8	TGTGCCAGCAGCGGCTACTTAGCTGTCACAGATACGCAGTATTTT	CASSGYLAVTDTQYF
NA	NA	TRBJ2-5	TRBV7-9	TGTGCCAGCAGCCTGTCGGGACTCAGGCAAGAGACCCAGTACTTC	CASSLSGLRQETQYF
NA	NA	TRBJ1-2	TRBV7-9	TGTGCCAGCAGCTTAGCAGGGGCTGGGTACTATGGCTACACCTTC	CASSLAGAGYYGYTF
NA	TRBD1	TRBJ1-1	TRBV28	TGTGCCAGCAGTCTACAGGGGGGGGGAAACACTGAAGCTTTCTTT	CASSLQGGGNTEAFF
NA	NA	TRBJ2-3	TRBV6-4	TGTGCCAGCAGAGCCTCGGGTAGTTCAGATACGCAGTATTTT	CASRASGSSDTQYF
NA	NA	TRBJ1-2	TRBV7-3	TGTGCCAGCAGCTTAAACCCAGGGTTTCGTGGCTACACCTTC	CASSLNPGFRGYTF
once	NA	TRBJ1-2	TRBV18	TGTGCCAGCTCACCCCCAGGGTCTTCTATTGGCTACACCTTC	CASSPPGSSIGYTF
NA	TRBD2	TRBJ2-5	TRBV6-1	TGTGCCAGCAGTGAAGCGAGCGGGAGGTTTGAGACCCAGTACTTC	CASSEASGRFETQYF
NA	NA	TRBJ1-1	TRBV30	TGTGCCTGCCAGGTGGGCACTGAAGCTTTCTTT	CACQVGTEAFF
NA	TRBD2	TRBJ2-1	TRBV19	TGTGCCAGTTTCGGGGGACTAGCGAGCGACAATGAGCAGTTCTTC	CASFGGLASDNEQFF
NA	NA	TRBJ2-2	TRBV5-6	TGTGCCAGCAGCTTGACGGGTTCCGGGGAGCTGTTTTTT	CASSLTGSGELFF
NA	NA	TRBJ1-1	TRBV7-9	TGTGCCAGCAGCTTAACAGGGAAGAACACTGAAGCTTTCTTT	CASSLTGKNTEAFF
NA	NA	TRBJ1-1	TRBV29-1	TGCAGCGTTGGTATTCCCGGACAGAACACTGAAGCTTTCTTT	CSVGIPGQNTEAFF
NA	NA	TRBJ2-7	TRBV11-2	TGTGCCAGCAGGCAGACAGGACCCTACGAGCAGTACTTC	CASRQTGPYEQYF
NA	TRBD2	TRBJ2-1	TRBV29-1	TGCAGCGTTGGGACTAGCGGGAGGATAAATGAGCAGTTCTTC	CSVGTSGRINEQFF
NA	NA	TRBJ1-5	TRBV5-4	TGTGCCAGCAGCCAAAATAAAACCAGGGATAGCAATCAGCCCCAGCATTTT	CASSQNKTRDSNQPQHF
NA	NA	TRBJ1-3	TRBV7-2	TGTGCCAGCAGCTTAGATGGCAGGGGTTGGGGAAACACCATATATTTT	CASSLDGRGWGNTIYF
few	NA	TRBJ1-1	TRBV29-1	TGCAGCGTTTGGAGCTTTGGGGCCGATGAAGCTTTCTTT	CSVWSFGADEAFF
NA	TRBD1	TRBJ1-4	TRBV13	TGTGCCAGCAGCTTAGGACTGGTCGGGACAGGGAATGAAAAACTGTTTTTT	CASSLGLVGTGNEKLFF
NA	NA	TRBJ1-3	TRBV5-1	TGCGCCAGCAGCATGGAGGGGGAATCTGGAAACACCATATATTTT	CASSMEGESGNTIYF
NA	TRBD1	TRBJ2-1	TRBV6-6	TGTGCCAGCAGTTACTTCACCGGGACAGGAGATGAGCAGTTCTTC	CASSYFTGTGDEQFF
NA	NA	TRBJ2-3	TRBV6-1	TGTGCTAACAGGGTCTGGGGCACAGATACGCAGTATTTT	CANRVWGTDTQYF
NA	TRBD1	TRBJ1-1	TRBV6-5	TGTGCCAGCAGTTACCGACAGGGATCCTTGGAAGCTTTCTTT	CASSYRQGSLEAFF
NA	TRBD2	TRBJ2-7	TRBV29-1	TGCAGCGTGCGGACTAGCGGGGTGTACGAGCAGTACTTC	CSVRTSGVYEQYF
NA	NA	TRBJ1-2	TRBV5-1	TGCGCCAGCAGCTTTACCGGGACTCACTCTTATGGCTACACCTTC	CASSFTGTHSYGYTF
NA	NA	TRBJ2-1	TRBV21-1	TGTGCCAGCAGCAACGACAGTCCACGGCAGTTCTTC	CASSNDSPRQFF
NA	NA	TRBJ2-7	TRBV7-8	TGTGCCAGCAGCTTAGAAGCGGTACGTGGGCAGTACTTC	CASSLEAVRGQYF
NA	NA	TRBJ2-5	TRBV7-9	TGTGCCAGCTTTGGCGGCGAGACCCAGTACTTC	CASFGGETQYF
NA	NA	TRBJ2-5	TRBV5-4	TGTGCCAGCAGCTTGTCGCAGGGAAGGGATGAGACCCAGTACTTC	CASSLSQGRDETQYF
once	TRBD1	TRBJ1-2	TRBV19	TGTGCCAGTTCTAACCCACCGGGACAGACCAACTATGGCTACACCTTC	CASSNPPGQTNYGYTF
NA	TRBD1	TRBJ1-2	TRBV2	TGTGCCAGCAGTCCTGACAGGGAAGGTGGCTACACCTTC	CASSPDREGGYTF
NA	NA	TRBJ2-1	TRBV30	TGTGCCTGGAGTGAGCGGAGCTACAATGAGCAGTTCTTC	CAWSERSYNEQFF
NA	NA	TRBJ2-1	TRBV21-1	TGTGCCAGCAGCCCACTAGCGCCGAGCTCCTACAATGAGCAGTTCTTC	CASSPLAPSSYNEQFF
NA	NA	TRBJ2-7	TRBV19	TGTGCCAGTAGTATAGGGGCCGGGGGGCTTTACGAGCAGTACTTC	CASSIGAGGLYEQYF
NA	NA	TRBJ2-3	TRBV10-3	TGTGCCATCAGGGACCGGGAAACAGATACGCAGTATTTT	CAIRDRETDTQYF
NA	NA	TRBJ2-7	TRBV5-4	TGTGCCAGCAGCTTAGAAAGGGGGAGTTTTAACGAGCAGTACTTC	CASSLERGSFNEQYF
NA	TRBD2	TRBJ2-3	TRBV30	TGTGCCTGGAGTGTAGGGTTAGCGGGGGAAAATACGCAGTATTTT	CAWSVGLAGENTQYF
NA	TRBD1	TRBJ1-4	TRBV2	TGTGCCAGCATAGGGACAGTAGAAAAACTGTTTTTT	CASIGTVEKLFF
NA	NA	TRBJ2-1	TRBV10-1	TGCGCCAGCAGTGAAGGACGGGGAGGTGAGCAGTTCTTC	CASSEGRGGEQFF
NA	TRBD1	TRBJ1-4	TRBV9	TGTGCCAGCAGCCATAACCGACAGGGGGTGGGAGAAAAACTGTTTTTT	CASSHNRQGVGEKLFF
NA	NA	TRBJ2-7	TRBV11-3	TGTGCCAGCAGCTTACGGGCGGGTAGCTCCTACGAGCAGTACTTC	CASSLRAGSSYEQYF
NA	NA	TRBJ2-3	TRBV7-3	TGTGCCAGCAGCGCCCCGGCCCTAGGTTCTTCAGATACGCAGTATTTT	CASSAPALGSSDTQYF
NA	TRBD1	TRBJ2-7	TRBV4-1	TGCGCCAGCAGTCCGTCCGGGACAGGGACCTACGAGCAGTACTTC	CASSPSGTGTYEQYF
NA	TRBD1	TRBJ1-2	TRBV30	TGTGCCTGGGGCCCTACAGGGGGCTGGGGCTACACCTTC	CAWGPTGGWGYTF